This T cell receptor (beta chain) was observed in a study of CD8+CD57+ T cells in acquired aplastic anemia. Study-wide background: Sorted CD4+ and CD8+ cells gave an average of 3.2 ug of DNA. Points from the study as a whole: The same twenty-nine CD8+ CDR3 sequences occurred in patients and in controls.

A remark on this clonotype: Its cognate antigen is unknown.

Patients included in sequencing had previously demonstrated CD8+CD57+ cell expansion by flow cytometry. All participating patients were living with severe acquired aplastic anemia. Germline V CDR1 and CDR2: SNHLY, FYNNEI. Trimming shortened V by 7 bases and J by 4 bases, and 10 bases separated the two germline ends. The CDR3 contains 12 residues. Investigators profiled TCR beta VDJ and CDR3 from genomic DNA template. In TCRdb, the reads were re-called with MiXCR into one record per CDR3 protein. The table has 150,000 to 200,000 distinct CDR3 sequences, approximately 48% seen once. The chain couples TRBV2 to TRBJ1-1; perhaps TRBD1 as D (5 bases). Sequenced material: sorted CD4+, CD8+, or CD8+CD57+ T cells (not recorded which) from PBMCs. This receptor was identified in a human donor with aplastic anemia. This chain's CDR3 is CASNQGITEAFF. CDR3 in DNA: TGTGCCAGCAATCAGGGTATCACTGAAGCTTTCTTT.